The clone carrying this TCR beta chain was observed once. Its antigen remains unknown. Produced via immunoSEQ multiplex PCR; TCRdb's table is partial and in-frame only. This sample has a few hundred thousand clones, with around 80% found just once. These data are taken from a study of cytomegalovirus exposure and HLA in healthy donors. Study details: In a later analysis, the 100 to 150 validation repertoires were reported to have used the same platform as the roughly 600 first-cohort repertoires.

The donors were members of the validation cohort, which comprised 120 subjects and was separate from the first cohort of 730 or so subjects. Study findings and constraints: With high specificity and sensitivity, the classifier reportedly diagnosed cytomegalovirus status.

V lost 2 bases and J lost 11, with 22 bases in between. Looked up from germline, CDR1 is MNHEY and CDR2 is SMNVEV (reference sequence). The CDR3 sequence is 16 residues long. The V call is TRBV27, the J call TRBJ1-5, with D unresolved. This clonotype was obtained from a woman under 40 in good health and CMV-seropositive. Sequencing was carried out using PBMCs. In nucleotides, the CDR3 is TGTGCCAGCAGTTTAGTCCCCGGACGGATCAATATGACCCAGCATTTT. Translating gives CASSLVPGRINMTQHF.